This TCR beta chain was sequenced in a study of T cells in Graves' hyperthyroidism and ophthalmopathy. Deletions cut 4 bases from V and 3 bases from J, with 9 bases between. Germline-derived CDR1 and CDR2 are LNHDA and SQIVND (reference sequence). This CDR3 is built from 14 residues. Regions amplified from RNA transcripts were the TCR beta CDR3 regions. An initial round of RT-PCR targeting the TCR CDR3 relied on the HTBI primer set. TCRdb re-derived calls from the multiplex PCR reads in MiXCR, one entry per CDR3 protein. The table includes under 250,000 distinct CDR3 sequences, about 17% detected once.

The chain is built from TRBV19 and TRBJ2-2; unclear D gene. The sequence was collected from a woman aged 45-65 years with Graves' hyperthyroidism. What was sequenced was blood. The CDR3 sequence is CASSRNYDTGELFF. CDR3 in DNA: TGTGCCAGTAGTAGAAACTACGACACCGGGGAGCTGTTTTTT.